The 32 T cell receptor beta chains presented below share a single source sample, sequenced in a study of blood T cell repertoires in COVID-19. TCRdb keeps only in-frame clones here, not all; method: immunoSEQ multiplex PCR. The sample holds 110,000 or so clones; 81% are singletons and the top ten take approximately 1.5%. What was sequenced was peripheral blood. All receptors derive from a man over 45 with acute or convalescent COVID-19.

The chain joins TRBV7-2 to TRBJ2-3; perhaps TRBD2 as D (5 bases). This CDR3 is 14 amino acids long. Germline CDR1 reads SGHTA; CDR2 reads FQGNSA. V lost 3 bases, J lost 0 bases, and 7 bases lay in between. CDR3 DNA: TGTGCCAGCAGCTTTAGCGAGAGCACAGATACGCAGTATTTT. This codes for CASSFSESTDTQYF.

The rearrangement uses TRBV30 and TRBJ1-5, with 8 positions matching TRBD1. Germline-derived CDR1 and CDR2 are GTSNPN and SVGIG (reference sequence). V trimming: 5 bases; J trimming: 6 bases; junction bases outside the gene matches: 6. CDR3 length: 13 amino acids. DNA of the CDR3: TGTGCCTGGGACAGGGGATTCGGTCAGCCCCAGCATTTT. Protein sequence: CAWDRGFGQPQHF. Filled out from reference TRBV30 and TRBJ1-5, the complete variable domain reads SQTIHQWPATLVQPVGSPLSLECTVEGTSNPNLYWYRQAAGRGLQLLFYSVGIGQISSEVPQNLSASRPQDRQFILSSKKLLLSDSGFYLCAWDRGFGQPQHFGDGTRLSIL.

This clone showed up just once. The gene calls are TRBV15 and TRBJ1-3, with a possible D match to TRBD1 (6 bases). Germline V gene data show CDR1 as LNHNV and CDR2 as YYDKDF (reference sequence). The CDR3 runs 13 residues. Deletions cut 8 bases from V and 4 bases from J, with 12 bases between. The CDR3, as DNA: TGTGCCACCCGACAGGTTAGGGGAAACACCATATATTTT. Translating it yields CATRQVRGNTIYF.

This sequence joins TRBV6-5 and TRBJ2-7, with 10 bases that match TRBD2. The CDR3 totals 15 residues. The germline gives CDR1 MNHEY, CDR2 SVGAGI. The J segment lost 1 base and the V segment lost 6 bases, leaving 6 bases of the junction unmatched. CDR3 amino acids: CASRLTSGVSYEQYF. The DNA for the CDR3 is TGTGCCAGCAGACTCACTAGCGGGGTTTCCTACGAGCAGTACTTC.

V gene TRBV2 combines with J gene TRBJ1-5; D not resolved. Germline CDR1 is SNHLY and CDR2 is FYNNEI. The CDR3 is made up of 12 amino acids. V lost 4 bases and J lost 2, with 3 bases in between. CDR3 DNA: TGTGCCAGCAGTGGAGGCAATCAGCCCCAGCATTTT. The encoded protein is CASSGGNQPQHF.

The chain uses TRBV10-1 and TRBJ1-2, with TRBD1 identical over 8 bases. The germline V gene encodes CDR1 WNHNN and CDR2 SYGVQD (reference sequence). Trimming removed 6 bases from V and 5 bases from J; junction bases left unmatched: 11. This CDR3 has 15 amino acids. The CDR3: CASRKIPGGAYGYTF. In DNA form, the CDR3 reads TGCGCCAGCAGGAAAATCCCAGGGGGCGCGTATGGCTACACCTTC.

The table lists this clone with a count of one. The gene calls are TRBV12-3 or TRBV12-4 and TRBJ1-5; tentative D call: TRBD1 (6 bases). The CDR3 runs to 13 residues. V was pared by 5 bases and J by 8 bases, with 13 bases between. The CDR3 spells CASSGGGGEPQHF. In nucleotides, the CDR3 is TGTGCCAGCAGTGGGGGCGGGGGGGAGCCCCAGCATTTT.

V usage is TRBV6-6 and J usage is TRBJ1-6; 7 nucleotides align to TRBD1. After removal of 4 bases from V and 8 bases from J, the junction contained 8 bases not matched to a gene. The CDR3 is made up of 15 amino acids. Germline V gene sequence: CDR1 MNHNY, CDR2 SVGAGI (reference sequence). For the CDR3, the DNA is TGTGCCAGCAGTTCTAGGACAGGTGTCCATTCACCCCTCCACTTT. It yields the protein CASSSRTGVHSPLHF.

V is TRBV7-2 and J is TRBJ1-4; 8 bases map to TRBD1. V dropped 5 bases and J dropped 8; count of bases not matched to a gene: 10. The CDR3 loop spans 15 amino acids. Germline V CDR1 and CDR2: SGHTA, FQGNSA. The CDR3 sequence is CASSPTGAMFEKLFF. The CDR3 nucleotides read TGTGCCAGCAGCCCGACAGGGGCAATGTTCGAAAAACTGTTTTTT. The variable domain in full, completed from reference TRBV7-2 and TRBJ1-4, reads GAGVSQSPSNKVTEKGKDVELRCDPISGHTALYWYRQSLGQGLEFLIYFQGNSAPDKSGLPSDRFSAERTGGSVSTLTIQRTQQEDSAVYLCASSPTGAMFEKLFFGSGTQLSVL.

The rearrangement links TRBV4-2 to TRBJ2-7, with 13 bases fitting TRBD2. Germline V gene sequence: CDR1 LGHNA, CDR2 YNFKEQ. After removal of 0 bases from V and 2 bases from J, the junction contained 4 bases not matched to a gene. The CDR3 consists of 17 residues. The CDR3 is CASSQEGTSGAPYEQYF. In DNA form, the CDR3 reads TGTGCCAGCAGCCAAGAGGGGACTAGCGGGGCTCCCTACGAGCAGTACTTC.

V and J are TRBV5-6 and TRBJ2-7; 7 bases match TRBD2. The CDR3 extends over 16 amino acids. V dropped 6 bases and J dropped 4; count of bases not matched to a gene: 16. Germline assignment: CDR1 SGHDT and CDR2 YYEEEE. CDR3 region: CASKEFRASGSYEQYF. Here the CDR3 DNA reads TGTGCCAGCAAAGAATTCAGGGCTAGCGGCTCTTACGAGCAGTACTTC.

The chain joins TRBV5-1 to TRBJ1-6; 7 bases match TRBD1. Looked up from germline, CDR1 is SGHRS and CDR2 is YFSETQ. Germline trimming cut 7 bases from V and 3 bases from J; bases unmatched to any gene: 10. This CDR3 comprises 16 residues. CDR3 loop: CASRRQGTDYNSPLHF. CDR3 coding DNA: TGCGCCAGCCGCCGCCAAGGGACAGACTATAATTCACCCCTCCACTTT. Using reference TRBV5-1 and TRBJ1-6 for the parts outside the CDR3, the full variable domain is KAGVTQTPRYLIKTRGQQVTLSCSPISGHRSVSWYQQTPGQGLQFLFEYFSETQRNKGNFPGRFSGRQFSNSRSEMNVSTLELGDSALYLCASRRQGTDYNSPLHFGNGTRLTVT.

This sequence joins TRBV25-1 and TRBJ2-6, with TRBD2 matching 7 bases. The V and J ends lost 1 base and 0 bases, in that order; junction bases with no gene match: 6. CDR1 MGHDK and CDR2 SYGVNS come from the germline V gene. The CDR3 contains 18 residues. The CDR3 protein is CASSEFGEGFSGANVLTF. CDR3 DNA sequence: TGTGCCAGCAGTGAATTTGGGGAGGGGTTCTCTGGGGCCAACGTCCTGACTTTC.

This chain links TRBV19 with TRBJ1-5; D is undetermined. Trimming cost V 7 bases and J 6 bases, with 19 bases left between them. Germline V CDR1 and CDR2: LNHDA, SQIVND (reference sequence). The CDR3 loop spans 15 amino acids. The CDR3 region has the DNA TGTGCCAGTACCCCCCACTTACCTGAGGGTCAGCCCCAGCATTTT. Translation: CASTPHLPEGQPQHF.

The chain couples TRBV19 to TRBJ2-3; 13 bases map to TRBD2. The CDR3 length is 18 residues. Germline V gene data show CDR1 as LNHDA and CDR2 as SQIVND (reference sequence). V shed 1 base and J 6 bases; nucleotides not matched to a gene: 10. CDR3 region: CASSIGLAGGSHSDTQYF. In DNA form, the CDR3 reads TGTGCCAGTAGTATAGGACTAGCGGGGGGTTCTCACTCTGATACGCAGTATTTT.

This chain joins TRBV18 and TRBJ2-7, with 10 bases fitting TRBD1. This CDR3 spans 16 amino acids. V lost 2 bases, J lost 5 bases, and 9 bases stayed unmatched. Looked up from germline, CDR1 is KGHSH and CDR2 is LQKENI. CDR3 nucleotides: TGTGCCAGCTCACCAACTCCGGGACAGGGGCAACACGAGCAGTACTTC. It yields the protein CASSPTPGQGQHEQYF.

The chain employs TRBV27 and TRBJ1-1; no definite D call. Germline V gives CDR1 MNHEY, CDR2 SMNVEV (reference sequence). V was shortened by 6 bases and J by 1 base, with 12 bases between the two germline ends. The CDR3 loop spans 14 amino acids. The CDR3 here is CASSYVGGNTEAFF. Here the CDR3 DNA reads TGTGCCAGCAGCTACGTGGGAGGGAACACTGAAGCTTTCTTT.

This sequence joins TRBV5-6 and TRBJ2-3, with TRBD2 matching 8 bases. The germline V gene has CDR1 SGHDT and CDR2 YYEEEE. This CDR3 has 15 amino acids. J was trimmed by 6 bases and V by 2 bases; bases with no gene match: 8. CDR3 sequence reads: CASSFGGALTDTQYF. As DNA, the CDR3 is TGTGCCAGCAGCTTCGGGGGGGCCCTCACGGATACGCAGTATTTT.

The chain uses TRBV7-9 and TRBJ1-5; 7 bases line up with TRBD1. Germline CDR1 SEHNR, CDR2 FQNEAQ (reference sequence). With 3 bases clipped from V and 4 bases from J, the junction kept 6 bases outside the gene matches. The CDR3 has 15 amino acids. The CDR3 is CASSFPGRGNQPQHF. As DNA, the CDR3 is TGTGCCAGCAGCTTTCCTGGCAGGGGGAATCAGCCCCAGCATTTT.

This chain connects TRBV19 to TRBJ1-6, with a possible D match to TRBD1 (5 bases). The CDR3 sequence is 16 residues long. Between the trimmed V and J ends, which lost 5 bases and 7 bases, there was a span of 18 bases. CDR1 LNHDA and CDR2 SQIVND come from the germline V gene (reference sequence). The CDR3 nucleotides are TGTGCCAGTAGTGTACTTTCAGGGATCCGGAATTCACCCCTCCACTTT. Residues: CASSVLSGIRNSPLHF. The full variable domain, completed using reference TRBV19 and TRBJ1-6, is DGGITQSPKYLFRKEGQNVTLSCEQNLNHDAMYWYRQDPGQGLRLIYYSQIVNDFQKGDIAEGYSVSREKKESFPLTVTSAQKNPTAFYLCASSVLSGIRNSPLHFGNGTRLTVT.

This clone has more than one count but fewer than ten. The CDR3 coding sequence is TGTGCCAGCAGTCACGGGGGGGGCCCGGCAGATACGCAGTATTTT. This sequence encodes CASSHGGGPADTQYF. The V call is TRBV11-2, the J call TRBJ2-3; 8 nucleotides agree with TRBD2. Germline V gene lookup returns CDR1 SGHAT and CDR2 FQNNGV. V lost 6 bases to trimming and J lost 4 bases; unmatched junction nucleotides: 9. The CDR3 runs 15 residues.

V usage is TRBV11-2 and J usage is TRBJ1-3; unclear D gene. There are 15 residues in the CDR3. V lost 2 bases to trimming and J lost 4 bases, with 12 bases between them. CDR1 and CDR2 from the germline V gene are SGHAT and FQNNGV. The CDR3 DNA sequence: TGTGCCAGCAGCTTAAGCGGTACGTCCGGAAACACCATATATTTT. Protein sequence: CASSLSGTSGNTIYF.

This clone was picked up a small number of times. The gene calls are TRBV20-1 and TRBJ2-1; a weak D match, TRBD2 (6 bases). The germline V gene encodes CDR1 DFQATT and CDR2 SNEGSKA (reference sequence). The CDR3 runs to 14 residues. Trimming left V 3 bases short and J 7 bases short, with 16 bases between. The CDR3 here is CSASGDGGRNEQFF. CDR3 nucleotides: TGCAGTGCTAGTGGGGACGGGGGAAGGAATGAGCAGTTCTTC.

The rearrangement uses TRBV5-4 and TRBJ2-1, with TRBD1 as a possible D gene (5 bases). The CDR3 sequence is 13 residues long. Looked up from germline, CDR1 is SGHNT and CDR2 is YYREEE (reference sequence). Trimming removed 4 bases from V and 7 bases from J, with 12 bases in between. The CDR3 DNA reads as TGTGCCAGCAGCGGTGTCAGGGCTAATGAGCAGTTCTTC. Protein: CASSGVRANEQFF.

The CDR3 sequence is CASRTGGSYEQYF. CDR3 in DNA: TGTGCCAGCAGGACAGGGGGCTCCTACGAGCAGTACTTC. V is TRBV12-3 or TRBV12-4 and J is TRBJ2-7; 9 nucleotides align to TRBD1. With 6 bases clipped from V and 0 bases from J, the junction kept 0 bases outside the gene matches. CDR3 size: 13 residues.

Only a few counts were recorded for this clone. Other DNA sequences from this sample encode an identical CDR3 as well. The J gene is TRBJ1-2, the V gene TRBV10-2; a weak D match, TRBD1 (5 bases). CDR3 length: 11 amino acids. Germline V gene data show CDR1 as WSHSY and CDR2 as SAAADI. Trimming took 6 bases from V and 4 from J, leaving 6 bases between them. CDR3 coding DNA: TGCGCCAGCAGCGACAGCTATGGCTACACCTTC. Translation: CASSDSYGYTF.

The V and J genes are TRBV4-1 and TRBJ1-1; the match to TRBD1 covers 8 bases. CDR1 is MGHRA and CDR2 is YSYEKL in the germline V gene. CDR3 length: 14 amino acids. V trimming: 3 bases; J trimming: 2 bases; junction bases outside the gene matches: 2. The CDR3 DNA follows: TGCGCCAGCAGCCAGGACAGGGCCAACACTGAAGCTTTCTTT. This translates into CASSQDRANTEAFF.

The V gene is TRBV7-9, the J gene TRBJ2-7; TRBD1 might be the D (5 bases). The V end lost 1 base, the J end lost 9 bases, and 10 bases lay between the germline ends. CDR1 SEHNR and CDR2 FQNEAQ come from the germline V gene (reference sequence). CDR3 length equals 12 residues. The CDR3 sequence is CASSLGQGGQYF. CDR3 sequence (DNA): TGTGCCAGCAGCTTAGGGCAGGGTGGGCAGTACTTC.

The chain joins TRBV27 to TRBJ2-7; 7 nucleotides agree with TRBD2. V gave up 5 bases and J gave up 0 bases; unmatched junction bases: 4. Looked up from germline, CDR1 is MNHEY and CDR2 is SMNVEV (reference sequence). This CDR3 contains 14 residues. The CDR3 region is CASSPGGSSYEQYV. CDR3 coding DNA: TGTGCCAGCAGTCCCGGGGGGTCCTCCTACGAGCAGTACGTC.

This CDR3 is CASSQAGTGVYEQYF. DNA for the CDR3: TGTGCCAGCAGCCAAGCAGGGACAGGGGTCTACGAGCAGTACTTC. V and J are TRBV14 and TRBJ2-7; 10 nucleotides align to TRBD1. This CDR3 spans 15 amino acids. Trimming removed 1 base from V and 3 bases from J; junction bases left unmatched: 3. Germline assignment: CDR1 SGHDN and CDR2 FVKESK.

This clone was observed a single time. This chain's CDR3 is CASSLLSGGEQFF. The DNA of the CDR3 is TGTGCCAGCAGCCTACTAAGCGGCGGTGAGCAGTTCTTC. The rearrangement uses TRBV3-1 (or the pseudogene TRBV3-2) and TRBJ2-1; possibly TRBD2 for D (5 bases). V was trimmed by 4 bases and J by 9 bases, leaving 13 bases between them. Germline-derived CDR1 and CDR2 are LGHDT and YNNKEL (reference sequence). This CDR3 is built from 13 residues.

This rearrangement joins TRBV5-1 to TRBJ1-1, with 8 bases lining up with TRBD1. Germline CDR1 SGHRS, CDR2 YFSETQ. CDR3 length: 12 residues. V gave up 4 bases and J gave up 7 bases; unmatched junction bases: 3. CDR3 DNA sequence: TGCGCCAGCAGCGGACAGGGCCTTGAAGCTTTCTTT. It yields the protein CASSGQGLEAFF.